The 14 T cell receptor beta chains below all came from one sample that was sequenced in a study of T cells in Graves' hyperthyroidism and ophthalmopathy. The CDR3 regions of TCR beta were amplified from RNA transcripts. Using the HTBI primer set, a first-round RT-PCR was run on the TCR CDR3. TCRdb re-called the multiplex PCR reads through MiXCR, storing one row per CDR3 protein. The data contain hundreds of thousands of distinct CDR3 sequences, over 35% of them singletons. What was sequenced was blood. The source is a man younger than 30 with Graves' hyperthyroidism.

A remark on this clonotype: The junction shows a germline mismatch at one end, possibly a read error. The CDR3 protein is CASSLSYGSFF. CDR3 in DNA: TGTGCCAGCAGCTTAAGCTACGGTTCGTTCTTC. The rearrangement joins TRBV7-8 to TRBJ2-7; no clear D gene. Germline V CDR1 and CDR2: SGHVS, FQNEAQ. The CDR3 is 11 amino acids. Filled out from reference TRBV7-8 and TRBJ2-7, the complete variable domain reads GAGVSQSPRYKVAKRGQDVALRCDPISGHVSLFWYQQALGQGPEFLTYFQNEAQLDKSGLPSDRFFAERPEGSVSTLKIQRTQQEDSAVYLCASSLSYGSFFGPGTRLTVT.

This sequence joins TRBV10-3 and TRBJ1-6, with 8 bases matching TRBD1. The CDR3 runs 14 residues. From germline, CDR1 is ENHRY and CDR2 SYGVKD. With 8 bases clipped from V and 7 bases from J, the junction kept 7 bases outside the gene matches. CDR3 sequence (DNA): TGTGCCATCGGGGACAGGATGGCCAATTCACCCCTCCACTTT. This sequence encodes CAIGDRMANSPLHF.

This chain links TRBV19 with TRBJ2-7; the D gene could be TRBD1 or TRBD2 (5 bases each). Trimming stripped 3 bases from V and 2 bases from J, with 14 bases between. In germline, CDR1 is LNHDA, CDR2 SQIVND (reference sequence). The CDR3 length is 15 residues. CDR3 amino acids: CASSIGAGSAYEQYF. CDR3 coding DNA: TGTGCCAGTAGTATCGGGGCAGGGAGTGCCTACGAGCAGTACTTC. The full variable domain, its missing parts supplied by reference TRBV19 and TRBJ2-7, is DGGITQSPKYLFRKEGQNVTLSCEQNLNHDAMYWYRQDPGQGLRLIYYSQIVNDFQKGDIAEGYSVSREKKESFPLTVTSAQKNPTAFYLCASSIGAGSAYEQYFGPGTRLTVT.

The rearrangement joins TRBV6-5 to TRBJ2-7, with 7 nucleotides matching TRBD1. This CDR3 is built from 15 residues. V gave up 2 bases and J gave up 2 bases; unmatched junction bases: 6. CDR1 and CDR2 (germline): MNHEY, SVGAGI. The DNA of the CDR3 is TGTGCCAGCAGTTACGGGGACAGTGTCGCCTACGAGCAGTACTTC. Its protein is CASSYGDSVAYEQYF.

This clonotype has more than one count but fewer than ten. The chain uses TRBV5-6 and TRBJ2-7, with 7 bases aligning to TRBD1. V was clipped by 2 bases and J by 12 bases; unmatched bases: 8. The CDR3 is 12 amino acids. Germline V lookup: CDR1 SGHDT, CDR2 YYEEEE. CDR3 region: CASSLGQAPPYF. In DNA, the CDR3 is TGTGCCAGCAGCTTAGGACAGGCCCCACCGTACTTC. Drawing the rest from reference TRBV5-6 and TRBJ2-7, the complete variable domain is DAGVTQSPTHLIKTRGQQVTLRCSPKSGHDTVSWYQQALGQGPQFIFQYYEEEERQRGNFPDRFSGHQFPNYSSELNVNALLLGDSALYLCASSLGQAPPYFGPGTRLTVT.

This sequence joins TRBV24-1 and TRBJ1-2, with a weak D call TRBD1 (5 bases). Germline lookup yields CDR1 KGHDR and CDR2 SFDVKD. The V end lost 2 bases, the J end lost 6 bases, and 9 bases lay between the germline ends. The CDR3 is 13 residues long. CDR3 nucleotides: TGTGCCACCAGTGATTCGGGACGGAATGGCTACACCTTC. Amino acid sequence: CATSDSGRNGYTF.

Here the CDR3 reads CASSQEPGAVPEQYF. The CDR3, as DNA: TGTGCCAGCAGCCAAGAACCGGGAGCTGTCCCCGAGCAGTACTTC. The rearrangement uses TRBV7-2 and TRBJ2-7; TRBD2 is a possible D gene (6 bases). With 5 bases removed from V and 6 bases from J, the gap between germline ends came to 20 bases. CDR3 size: 15 residues. Germline V gene data show CDR1 as SGHTA and CDR2 as FQGNSA.

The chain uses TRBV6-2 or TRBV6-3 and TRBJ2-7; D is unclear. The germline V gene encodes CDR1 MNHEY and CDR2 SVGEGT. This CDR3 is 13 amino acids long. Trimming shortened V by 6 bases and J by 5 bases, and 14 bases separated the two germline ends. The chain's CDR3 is CASSYSHADEQYF. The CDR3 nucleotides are TGTGCCAGCAGCTATAGTCATGCCGACGAGCAGTACTTC.

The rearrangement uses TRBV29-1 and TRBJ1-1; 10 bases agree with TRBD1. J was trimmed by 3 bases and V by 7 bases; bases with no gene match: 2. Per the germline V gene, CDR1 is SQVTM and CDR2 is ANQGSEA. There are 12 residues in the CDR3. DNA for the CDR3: TGCAGCGGACAGGGGGCCCACACTGAAGCTTTCTTT. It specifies CSGQGAHTEAFF. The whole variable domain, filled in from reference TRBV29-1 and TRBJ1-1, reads SAVISQKPSRDICQRGTSLTIQCQVDSQVTMMFWYRQQPGQSLTLIATANQGSEATYESGFVIDKFPISRPNLTFSTLTVSNMSPEDSSIYLCSGQGAHTEAFFGQGTRLTVV.

The CDR3 is CASSLLGPLTSETQYF. CDR3 DNA sequence: TGCGCCAGCAGTTTACTGGGACCGCTGACTTCAGAGACCCAGTACTTC. The chain recombines TRBV10-1 with TRBJ2-5, with D perhaps given as TRBD1 or TRBD2 (5 bases each). The germline V gene has CDR1 WNHNN and CDR2 SYGVQD (reference sequence). V was shortened by 5 bases and J by 4 bases, with 20 bases between the two germline ends. This CDR3 comprises 16 residues.

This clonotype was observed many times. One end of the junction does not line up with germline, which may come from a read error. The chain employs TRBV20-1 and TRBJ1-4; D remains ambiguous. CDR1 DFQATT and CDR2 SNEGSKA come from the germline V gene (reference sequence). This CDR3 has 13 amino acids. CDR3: CSALRPTSEKLFF. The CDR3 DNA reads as TGCAGTGCTCTGAGGCCTACTAGTGAAAAACTGTTTTTT.

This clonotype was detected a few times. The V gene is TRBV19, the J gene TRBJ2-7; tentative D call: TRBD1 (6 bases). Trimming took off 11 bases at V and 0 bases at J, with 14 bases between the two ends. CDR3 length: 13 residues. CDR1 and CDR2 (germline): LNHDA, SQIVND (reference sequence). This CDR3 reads CAPDRKSSYEQYF. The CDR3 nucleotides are TGTGCCCCAGACAGGAAAAGCTCCTACGAGCAGTACTTC.

As DNA, the CDR3 is TGTGCCAGCAGCGGTACAGGGACCCACGGGGAAAAACTGTTTTTT. Translation gives CASSGTGTHGEKLFF. The rearrangement joins TRBV7-9 to TRBJ1-4, with D tentatively TRBD1 (6 bases). The ends were cut back, 5 bases at V and 8 bases at J, with 18 bases in the middle. The CDR3 extends over 15 amino acids. CDR1 SEHNR and CDR2 FQNEAQ come from the germline V gene (reference sequence).

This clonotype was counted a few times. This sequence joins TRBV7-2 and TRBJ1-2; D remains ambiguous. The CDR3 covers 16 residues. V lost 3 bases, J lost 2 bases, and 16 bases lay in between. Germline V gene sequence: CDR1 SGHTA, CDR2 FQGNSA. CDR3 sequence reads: CASSLALTTANYGYTF. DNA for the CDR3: TGTGCCAGCAGCTTGGCACTAACGACGGCAAACTATGGCTACACCTTC.